The 20 T cell receptor beta chains presented below share a single source sample, sequenced in a study of control samples from healthy donors and cancer patients. TCRdb keeps only in-frame clones here, not all; method: immunoSEQ multiplex PCR. This sample has under 300,000 clones, with almost 85% found just once. The material sequenced was PBMCs. These receptors were obtained from a woman aged 60 to 75 with lung cancer.

The V call is TRBV6-5, the J call TRBJ1-5; maybe TRBD1 (6 bases). Trimming removed 6 bases from V and 7 bases from J, with 19 bases in between. The CDR3 totals 15 residues. Looked up from germline, CDR1 is MNHEY and CDR2 is SVGAGI. CDR3 nucleotide sequence: TGTGCCAGCAGAGTCGTCGGGGGCTTAGGGCAGCCCCAGCATTTT. It translates to CASRVVGGLGQPQHF.

The table lists this clone with a count of one. The genes are TRBV5-6 and TRBJ1-1, with 7 bases matching TRBD1. The V and J ends lost 3 bases and 0 bases, in that order; junction bases with no gene match: 11. The CDR3 is made up of 17 amino acids. Germline CDR1 is SGHDT and CDR2 is YYEEEE. The CDR3 region is CASSSGQVLTVNTEAFF. CDR3 DNA sequence: TGTGCCAGCAGCTCTGGACAGGTCCTGACGGTGAACACTGAAGCTTTCTTT.

This clone showed up just a few times. The chain employs TRBV6-5 and TRBJ2-7, with D maybe TRBD2 (6 bases). The V and J ends lost 6 bases and 5 bases respectively, with 20 bases between them. Germline V gene sequence: CDR1 MNHEY, CDR2 SVGAGI. The CDR3 runs to 15 residues. The CDR3 region has the DNA TGTGCCAGCAGCCCGGCGGGGTTCTCGGACCACGAGCAGTACTTC. Encoded protein: CASSPAGFSDHEQYF.

The CDR3 DNA is TGTGCCAGCAGCGACCCGGGACGAACCACCGGGGAGCTGTTTTTT. It is translated as CASSDPGRTTGELFF. The chain joins TRBV7-9 to TRBJ2-2; D possibly matches TRBD1 or TRBD2 (5 bases each). V lost 5 bases to trimming and J lost 4 bases, with 14 bases between them. The CDR3 totals 15 residues. Per the germline V gene, CDR1 is SEHNR and CDR2 is FQNEAQ (reference sequence).

This chain uses TRBV2 with TRBJ1-4; a weak D match, TRBD1 (6 bases). The CDR3 is 15 residues long. CDR1 SNHLY and CDR2 FYNNEI come from the germline V gene. Between the trimmed V and J ends, which lost 5 bases and 7 bases, there was a span of 17 bases. The CDR3 region is CASSKDSGVGEKLFF. The CDR3 bases are TGTGCCAGCAGTAAGGACAGTGGAGTCGGTGAAAAACTGTTTTTT.

V and J are TRBV5-4 and TRBJ1-2; TRBD1 aligns across 7 bases. V was clipped by 7 bases and J by 3 bases; unmatched bases: 3. Germline CDR1 is SGHNT and CDR2 is YYREEE (reference sequence). The CDR3 is made up of 12 amino acids. As DNA, the CDR3 is TGTGCCAGCGGACAGGATTACTATGGCTACACCTTC. It is translated as CASGQDYYGYTF.

The rearrangement uses TRBV5-1 and TRBJ2-1; 10 bases line up with TRBD2. V shed 0 bases and J 8 bases; nucleotides not matched to a gene: 8. CDR1 SGHRS and CDR2 YFSETQ come from the germline V gene. The CDR3 covers 16 residues. The CDR3 region has the DNA TGCGCCAGCAGCTTGGATCTAGCGGGAGTACGGCATGAGCAGTTCTTC. Its protein product is CASSLDLAGVRHEQFF.

Comment on this clone: Relative to the germline gene, one junction end is altered; a read error may explain this. V usage is TRBV7-7 and J usage is TRBJ1-2; maybe TRBD1 (5 bases). CDR3 size: 14 residues. Germline-derived CDR1 and CDR2 are SSHAT and FNYEAQ (reference sequence). CDR3 sequence (DNA): TGTGCTAGCAGCTTCAAACAGGAATCTTATGGCTACACCTTC. Translated, it gives CASSFKQESYGYTF.

The genes are TRBV6-1 and TRBJ2-7; D is unresolved. V dropped 1 base and J dropped 6 bases, with 4 bases sitting between them. CDR1 and CDR2 from the germline V gene are MNHNS and SASEGT. This CDR3 region has 11 residues. The CDR3 DNA sequence: TGTGCCAGCAGTGAAGGACTCGAGCAGTACTTC. It encodes CASSEGLEQYF.

This chain connects TRBV5-1 to TRBJ2-7; D gene unclear. Looked up from germline, CDR1 is SGHRS and CDR2 is YFSETQ. This CDR3 region has 12 residues. Trimming shortened V by 4 bases and J by 5 bases, and 10 bases separated the two germline ends. The CDR3 reads CASSRMIDEQYF. CDR3 DNA: TGCGCCAGCAGCCGAATGATCGACGAGCAGTACTTC. The full variable domain, in which reference TRBV5-1 and TRBJ2-7 provide the parts outside the CDR3, is KAGVTQTPRYLIKTRGQQVTLSCSPISGHRSVSWYQQTPGQGLQFLFEYFSETQRNKGNFPGRFSGRQFSNSRSEMNVSTLELGDSALYLCASSRMIDEQYFGPGTRLTVT.

The chain links TRBV9 to TRBJ2-3, with 9 nucleotides matching TRBD1. Germline trimming cut 2 bases from V and 5 bases from J; bases unmatched to any gene: 6. CDR3 length: 15 amino acids. Germline CDR1 reads SGDLS; CDR2 reads YYNGEE. The CDR3: CASSVRTGEKDTQYF. The CDR3 bases are TGTGCCAGCAGCGTCCGGACAGGGGAGAAAGATACGCAGTATTTT. Based on the CDR3 plus reference TRBV9 and TRBJ2-3, the full variable domain is DSGVTQTPKHLITATGQRVTLRCSPRSGDLSVYWYQQSLDQGLQFLIQYYNGEERAKGNILERFSAQQFPDLHSELNLSSLELGDSALYFCASSVRTGEKDTQYFGPGTRLTVL.

This chain connects TRBV19 to TRBJ1-3; no clear D. This CDR3 has 14 amino acids. Germline V gives CDR1 LNHDA, CDR2 SQIVND (reference sequence). The V end was cut by 9 bases, the J end by 3 bases, with 15 bases between. CDR3 region: CASSGRSSGNTIYF. The CDR3 DNA reads TGTGCCAGCTCGGGGAGGTCCAGTGGAAACACCATATATTTT. The full variable domain, in which reference TRBV19 and TRBJ1-3 provide the parts outside the CDR3, is DGGITQSPKYLFRKEGQNVTLSCEQNLNHDAMYWYRQDPGQGLRLIYYSQIVNDFQKGDIAEGYSVSREKKESFPLTVTSAQKNPTAFYLCASSGRSSGNTIYFGEGSWLTVV.

The chain is built from TRBV30 and TRBJ2-1, with 10 bases aligning to TRBD2. Germline-derived CDR1 and CDR2 are GTSNPN and SVGIG (reference sequence). The trim removed 5 bases at V and 6 bases at J, leaving 7 bases unmatched. There are 14 residues in the CDR3. DNA of the CDR3: TGTGCCTGGGCCCCGGGACTAGCGACCAATGAGCAGTTCTTC. Translating it yields CAWAPGLATNEQFF.

This clone was detected a few times. The chain combines TRBV19 with TRBJ2-7; 14 bases are shared with TRBD2. Germline V gene lookup returns CDR1 LNHDA and CDR2 SQIVND (reference sequence). V lost 4 bases, J lost 5 bases, and 7 bases stayed unmatched. This CDR3 has 16 amino acids. The CDR3 here is CASSSGTSGSNDEQYF. DNA of the CDR3: TGTGCCAGTAGTAGCGGGACTAGCGGGAGTAACGACGAGCAGTACTTC.

J is TRBJ1-5 and V is TRBV19; maybe TRBD1 (5 bases). The germline V gene has CDR1 LNHDA and CDR2 SQIVND (reference sequence). The CDR3 sequence is 15 residues long. V was shortened by 3 bases and J by 4 bases, with 13 bases between the two germline ends. CDR3 coding DNA: TGTGCCAGTAGTATGGTGACAGCCTCGAATCAGCCCCAGCATTTT. Translation gives CASSMVTASNQPQHF.

The chain couples TRBV5-4 to TRBJ2-1; 7 nucleotides match TRBD2. V trimming: 1 base; J trimming: 4 bases; junction bases outside the gene matches: 5. CDR1 SGHNT and CDR2 YYREEE come from the germline V gene (reference sequence). The CDR3 loop spans 15 amino acids. The CDR3 bases are TGTGCCAGCAGCTTGTTCCGGGGGGTTTACAATGAGCAGTTCTTC. Translating it yields CASSLFRGVYNEQFF.

The rearrangement joins TRBV14 to TRBJ1-3; D is undetermined. CDR3 length equals 15 residues. Germline loops: CDR1 SGHDN, CDR2 FVKESK. Trimming took off 1 base at V and 0 bases at J, with 7 bases between the two ends. The CDR3 here is CASSQVTYSGNTIYF. The CDR3 nucleotides are TGTGCCAGCAGCCAAGTTACGTACTCTGGAAACACCATATATTTT. The whole variable domain, filled in from reference TRBV14 and TRBJ1-3, reads EAGVTQFPSHSVIEKGQTVTLRCDPISGHDNLYWYRRVMGKEIKFLLHFVKESKQDESGMPNNRFLAERTGGTYSTLKVQPAELEDSGVYFCASSQVTYSGNTIYFGEGSWLTVV.

The chain joins TRBV18 to TRBJ1-1; 7 bases line up with TRBD1. The V and J ends lost 8 bases and 0 bases, in that order; junction bases with no gene match: 3. Germline CDR1 reads KGHSH; CDR2 reads LQKENI. This CDR3 comprises 13 residues. The CDR3 region is CASQGQMNTEAFF. In nucleotides, the CDR3 is TGTGCCAGCCAGGGACAGATGAACACTGAAGCTTTCTTT.

This chain connects TRBV18 to TRBJ1-2, with D possibly matching TRBD1 (5 bases). The CDR3 covers 15 residues. V shed 0 bases and J shed 3 bases, with 11 bases lying between them. The V gene's germline CDR1 is KGHSH and CDR2 LQKENI. The CDR3 spells CASSPPRGGDYGYTF. DNA for the CDR3: TGTGCCAGCTCACCACCGCGGGGCGGCGACTATGGCTACACCTTC.

The CDR3 here is CASSPAGTANTGELFF. The CDR3 DNA is TGTGCCAGCAGCCCTGCCGGGACAGCGAACACCGGGGAGCTGTTTTTT. The chain uses TRBV7-3 and TRBJ2-2, with 7 bases that match TRBD1. There are 16 residues in the CDR3. Unmatched junction bases numbered 6, after V lost 5 bases and J lost 0 bases. The germline V gene has CDR1 SGHTA and CDR2 FQGTGA.